The present T cell receptor (beta chain) was sequenced within a study of neoadjuvant nivolumab and ipilimumab in lung cancer. As to this clone: Antigen specificity is unknown.

This table comes from immunoSEQ multiplex PCR, and its TCRdb copy is limited to in-frame clones, with some not included. This sample has 4,500 to 5,000 clones, with approximately 80% found just once. Study-level results: TCR richness and clonality were higher in tumors than adjacent uninvolved lung. Blood richness before therapy tracked richness in tumors resected after neoadjuvant therapy.

This sequence was found in an adult with non-small cell lung cancer. Some clones in this sample may be carry-over from other donors' samples. Sequenced material: normal lung tissue adjacent to the tumor, taken after neoadjuvant nivolumab, alone or with ipilimumab, at or shortly before surgery.

This chain's CDR3 is CASSPSQGVQPQHF. CDR3 sequence (DNA): TGTGCCAGCAGCCCATCGCAGGGGGTTCAGCCCCAGCATTTT. The genes are TRBV7-2 and TRBJ1-5; 7 bases match TRBD1. CDR1 is SGHTA and CDR2 is FQGNSA in the germline V gene. V was pared by 5 bases and J by 6 bases, with 7 bases of the junction left unmatched. The CDR3 is 14 residues long. Full variable domain (rest looked up from reference TRBV7-2 and TRBJ1-5): GAGVSQSPSNKVTEKGKDVELRCDPISGHTALYWYRQSLGQGLEFLIYFQGNSAPDKSGLPSDRFSAERTGGSVSTLTIQRTQQEDSAVYLCASSPSQGVQPQHFGDGTRLSIL.